One and the same sample provided the 7 T cell receptor beta chains below, sequenced in a study of spatial heterogeneity in lung cancer. The study, taken as a whole, reports: Tumor mutation count correlated with how many alpha and beta TCRs expanded intratumorally.

Which antigens these TCRs recognize remains unknown. TCRdb re-called the 5' RACE reads through MiXCR, storing one row per CDR3 protein. The table shows approximately 2,500 distinct CDR3 sequences, with 1.4% occurring only once. This sample's time point: sample taken at primary tumor resection. The sequencing used lung tumor tissue, collected at surgery. Source of these receptors: a male donor with early-stage non-small cell lung cancer.

In its sample, this clonotype is medium-sized. This chain connects TRBV6-5 to TRBJ2-1; D possibly corresponds to TRBD2 (5 bases). Germline assignment: CDR1 MNHEY and CDR2 SVGAGI. This CDR3 has 15 amino acids. V dropped 0 bases and J dropped 3 bases, with 9 bases sitting between them. CDR3 coding DNA: TGTGCCAGCAGTTACTCTCCTAGCATCTACAATGAGCAGTTCTTC. Translated: CASSYSPSIYNEQFF.

By frequency in the sample, this clonotype is medium-sized (0.01 to 0.1%). V and J are TRBV11-2 and TRBJ2-2; D perhaps matches TRBD1 (6 bases). Trimming removed 5 bases from V and 0 bases from J, with 10 bases in between. Germline V gives CDR1 SGHAT, CDR2 FQNNGV. This CDR3 has 15 amino acids. This chain's CDR3 is CASSQGNANTGELFF. The CDR3, as DNA: TGTGCCAGCAGCCAGGGGAACGCGAACACCGGGGAGCTGTTTTTT.

Sample share makes this clonotype medium-sized. The CDR3 DNA reads TGTGCCAGCAGCTTAGCGGGGGGCACAGATACGCAGTATTTT. It encodes CASSLAGGTDTQYF. This chain uses TRBV7-2 with TRBJ2-3; D could derive from TRBD1 or TRBD2 (5 bases each). Between the trimmed V and J ends, which lost 0 bases and 1 base, there was a span of 5 bases. There are 14 residues in the CDR3. Germline loops: CDR1 SGHTA, CDR2 FQGNSA.

By share, this clonotype ranks as medium-sized. This chain links TRBV7-2 with TRBJ2-1, with 9 bases identical to TRBD1. This CDR3 contains 15 residues. Per the germline V gene, CDR1 is SGHTA and CDR2 is FQGNSA. V was clipped by 3 bases and J by 6 bases; unmatched bases: 6. In DNA form, the CDR3 reads TGTGCCAGCAGCTTTAGGAGACAGGGGGGCAATGAGCAGTTCTTC. This codes for CASSFRRQGGNEQFF.

This clonotype was detected many times. This chain links TRBV4-3 with TRBJ2-3, with 8 bases identical to TRBD2. Germline CDR1 is LGHNA and CDR2 is YSLEER. This CDR3 has 15 amino acids. Unmatched junction bases numbered 5, after V lost 2 bases and J lost 4 bases. This chain's CDR3 is CASSQQSGGPDTQYF. CDR3 coding DNA: TGCGCCAGCAGCCAACAAAGCGGGGGCCCAGATACGCAGTATTTT.

This clonotype is deemed large. CDR3 protein: CASSLPNSGANVLTF. In DNA form, the CDR3 reads TGTGCCAGCAGTTTGCCCAACTCTGGGGCCAACGTCCTGACTTTC. The chain employs TRBV12-3 or TRBV12-4 and TRBJ2-6; the D is unclear. V dropped 3 bases and J dropped 0 bases, with 6 bases sitting between them. CDR3 length equals 15 residues.

By frequency in the sample, this clonotype is medium-sized. This sequence joins TRBV9 and TRBJ1-4; TRBD1 might be the D (5 bases). V was clipped by 0 bases and J by 8 bases, with 20 bases between them. The CDR3 consists of 17 residues. Germline lookup yields CDR1 SGDLS and CDR2 YYNGEE. CDR3 sequence reads: CASSVGIFGGNGEKLFF. In DNA form, the CDR3 reads TGTGCCAGCAGCGTAGGAATTTTCGGGGGAAACGGAGAAAAACTGTTTTTT.